This TCR beta chain is drawn from a study of T cell repertoires in cytomegalovirus infection. On the study more broadly: Indications of both CMV infection and matching HLA type were provided by public TCR beta signatures.

The table lists this clonotype with many counts. Its cognate antigen is unknown. General study findings and limits: Summed public TCR beta family frequency identified CMV carriers bearing the relevant HLA.

Via MiXCR, TCRdb re-called the reads, giving one row per CDR3 protein. This table holds some 940,000 distinct CDR3 sequences, around 30% found once. The V end was cut by 5 bases, the J end by 3 bases, with 13 bases between. The CDR3 totals 14 residues. Germline V lookup: CDR1 SGHVS, CDR2 FNYEAQ. The receptor's source is a human donor in good health (CMV status not recorded). Some clones in this sample may be carry-over from other donors' samples. The sequenced sample was cultured CD8+ T cells from PBMCs, obtained from culture after CMV antigen stimulation. The rearrangement uses TRBV7-6 and TRBJ2-5; tentatively, D is TRBD1 (6 bases). CDR3 DNA: TGTGCCAGCAGCCGGACAGCAGAGGAAGAGACCCAGTACTTC. Its translation is CASSRTAEEETQYF.